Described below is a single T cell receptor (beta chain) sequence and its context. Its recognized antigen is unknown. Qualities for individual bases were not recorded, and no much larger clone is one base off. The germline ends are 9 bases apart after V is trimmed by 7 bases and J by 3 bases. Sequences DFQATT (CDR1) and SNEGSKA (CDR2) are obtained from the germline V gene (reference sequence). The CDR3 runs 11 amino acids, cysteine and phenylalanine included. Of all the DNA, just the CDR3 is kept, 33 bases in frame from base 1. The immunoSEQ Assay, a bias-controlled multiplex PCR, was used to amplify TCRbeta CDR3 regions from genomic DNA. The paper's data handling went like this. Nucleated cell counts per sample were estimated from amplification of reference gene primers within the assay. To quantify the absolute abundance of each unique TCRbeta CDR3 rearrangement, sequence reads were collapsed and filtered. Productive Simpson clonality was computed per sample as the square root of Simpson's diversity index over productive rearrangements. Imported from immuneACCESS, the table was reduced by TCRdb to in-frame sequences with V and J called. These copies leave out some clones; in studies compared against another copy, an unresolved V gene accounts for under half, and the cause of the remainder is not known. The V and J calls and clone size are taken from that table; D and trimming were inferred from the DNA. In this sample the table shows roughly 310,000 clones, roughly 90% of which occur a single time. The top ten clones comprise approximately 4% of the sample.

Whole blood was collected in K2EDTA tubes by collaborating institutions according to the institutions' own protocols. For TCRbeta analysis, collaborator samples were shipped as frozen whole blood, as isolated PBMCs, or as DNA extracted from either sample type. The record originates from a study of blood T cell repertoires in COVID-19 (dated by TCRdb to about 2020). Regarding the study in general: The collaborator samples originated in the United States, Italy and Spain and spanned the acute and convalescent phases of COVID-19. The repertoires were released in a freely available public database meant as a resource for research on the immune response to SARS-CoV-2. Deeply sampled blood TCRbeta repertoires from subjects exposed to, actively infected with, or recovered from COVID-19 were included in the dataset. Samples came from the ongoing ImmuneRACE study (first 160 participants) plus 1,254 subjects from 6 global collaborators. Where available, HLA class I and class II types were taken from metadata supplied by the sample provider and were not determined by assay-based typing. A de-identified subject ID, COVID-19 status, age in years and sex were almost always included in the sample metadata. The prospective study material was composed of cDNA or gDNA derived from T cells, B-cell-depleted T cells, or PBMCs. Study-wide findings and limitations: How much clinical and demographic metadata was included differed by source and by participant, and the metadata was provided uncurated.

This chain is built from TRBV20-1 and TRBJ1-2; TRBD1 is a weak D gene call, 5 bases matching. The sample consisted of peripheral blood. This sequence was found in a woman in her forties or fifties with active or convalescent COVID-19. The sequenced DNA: TGCAGTGTCTGGGGGGACTATGGCTACACCTTC. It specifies CSVWGDYGYTF.